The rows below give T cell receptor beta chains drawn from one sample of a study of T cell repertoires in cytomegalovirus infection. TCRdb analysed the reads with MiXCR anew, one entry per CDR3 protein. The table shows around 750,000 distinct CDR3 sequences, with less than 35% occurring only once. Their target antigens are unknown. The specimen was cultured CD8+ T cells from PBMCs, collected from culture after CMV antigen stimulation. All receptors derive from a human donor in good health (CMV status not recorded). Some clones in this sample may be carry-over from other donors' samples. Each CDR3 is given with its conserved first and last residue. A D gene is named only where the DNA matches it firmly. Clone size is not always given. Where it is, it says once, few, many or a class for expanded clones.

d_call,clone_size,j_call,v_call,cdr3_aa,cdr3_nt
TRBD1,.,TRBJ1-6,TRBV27,CASSLGTGHSPLHF,TGTGCCAGCAGCCTTGGGACAGGGCACTCACCCCTCCACTTT
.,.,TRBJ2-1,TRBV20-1,CSARRTPSSYNEQFF,TGCAGTGCTAGAAGGACTCCGAGCTCCTACAATGAGCAGTTCTTC
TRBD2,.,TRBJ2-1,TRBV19,CASSAPGTRGGAGEQFF,TGTGCCAGTAGTGCCCCCGGAACTCGCGGGGGGGCCGGTGAGCAGTTCTTC
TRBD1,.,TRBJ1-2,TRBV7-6,CASSLEQGTNYGYTF,TGTGCCAGCAGCTTAGAACAGGGGACAAACTATGGCTACACCTTC
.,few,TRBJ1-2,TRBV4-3,CASSQTHRDNPLYGYTF,TGCGCCAGCAGCCAAACTCACCGGGACAACCCTCTCTATGGCTACACCTTC
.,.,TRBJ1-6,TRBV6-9,CASSWAGSESPLHF,TGTGCCAGCAGTTGGGCGGGCTCCGAATCACCCCTCCACTTT
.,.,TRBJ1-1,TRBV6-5,CASSYSTTVNTEAFF,TGTGCCAGCAGTTACTCGACGACAGTGAACACTGAAGCTTTCTTT
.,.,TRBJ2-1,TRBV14,CASSHRDNNEQFF,TGTGCCAGCAGCCACAGGGATAACAATGAGCAGTTCTTC
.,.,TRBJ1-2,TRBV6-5,CASSYRQDFYGYTF,TGTGCCAGCAGTTACAGACAGGACTTCTATGGCTACACCTTC
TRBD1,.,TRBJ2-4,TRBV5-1,CASSSTGGDVLGIQYF,TGCGCCAGCAGCTCTACAGGGGGCGATGTATTGGGCATTCAGTACTTC
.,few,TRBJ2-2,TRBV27,CASIAAGTGELFF,TGTGCCAGCATTGCGGCAGGCACCGGGGAGCTGTTTTTT
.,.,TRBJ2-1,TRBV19,CASSRRGIQYEQFF,TGTGCCAGTAGTCGACGGGGGATACAATATGAGCAGTTCTTC
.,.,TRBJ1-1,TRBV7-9,CASHQGSEAFF,TGTGCCAGCCATCAGGGATCTGAAGCTTTCTTT
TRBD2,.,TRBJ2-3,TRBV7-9,CASRGKRGVLGDTQYF,TGTGCCAGCAGGGGGAAGCGGGGGGTCCTGGGAGATACGCAGTATTTT
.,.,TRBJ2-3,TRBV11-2,CASADGRPFLTDSQYF,TGTGCCAGCGCGGACGGGCGTCCCTTTCTCACAGATTCGCAGTATTTT
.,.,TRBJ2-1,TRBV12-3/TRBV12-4,CASSKFSYNEQFF,TGTGCCAGCAGCAAATTCTCCTACAATGAGCAGTTCTTC
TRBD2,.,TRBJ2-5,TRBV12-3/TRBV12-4,CASSSVERGGVWETQYF,TGTGCCAGCAGTTCGGTGGAGCGGGGGGGCGTTTGGGAGACCCAGTACTTC